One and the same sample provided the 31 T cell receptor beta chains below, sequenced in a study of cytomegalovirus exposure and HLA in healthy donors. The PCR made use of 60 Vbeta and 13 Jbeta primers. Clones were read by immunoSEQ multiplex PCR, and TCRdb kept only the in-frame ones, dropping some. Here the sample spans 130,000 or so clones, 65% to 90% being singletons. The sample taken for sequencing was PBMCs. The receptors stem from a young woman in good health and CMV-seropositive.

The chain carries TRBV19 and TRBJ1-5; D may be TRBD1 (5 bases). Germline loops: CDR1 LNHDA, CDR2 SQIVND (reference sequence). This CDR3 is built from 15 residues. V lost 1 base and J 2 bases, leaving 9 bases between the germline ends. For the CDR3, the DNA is TGTGCCAGTAGTATAGTAGGCAGGGGCAATCAGCCCCAGCATTTT. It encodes CASSIVGRGNQPQHF.

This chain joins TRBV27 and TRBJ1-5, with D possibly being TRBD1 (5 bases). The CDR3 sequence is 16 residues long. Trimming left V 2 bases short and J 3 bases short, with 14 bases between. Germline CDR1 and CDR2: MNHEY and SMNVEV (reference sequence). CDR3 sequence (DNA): TGTGCCAGCAGTTTAGGACAACCGTTATACAATCAGCCCCAGCATTTT. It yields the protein CASSLGQPLYNQPQHF.

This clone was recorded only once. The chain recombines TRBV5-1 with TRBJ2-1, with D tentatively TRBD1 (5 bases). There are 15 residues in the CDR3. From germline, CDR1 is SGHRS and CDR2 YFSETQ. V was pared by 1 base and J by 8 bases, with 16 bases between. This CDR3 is CASSLTAGIGDEQFF. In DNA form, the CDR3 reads TGCGCCAGCAGCTTGACAGCAGGGATTGGCGATGAGCAGTTCTTC.

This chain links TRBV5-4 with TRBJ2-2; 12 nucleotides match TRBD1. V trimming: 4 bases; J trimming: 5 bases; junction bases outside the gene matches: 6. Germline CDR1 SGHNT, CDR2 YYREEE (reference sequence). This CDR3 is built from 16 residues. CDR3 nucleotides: TGTGCCAGCAGCGGTCCGGGACAGGGGGCGACCGGGGAGCTGTTTTTT. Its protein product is CASSGPGQGATGELFF.

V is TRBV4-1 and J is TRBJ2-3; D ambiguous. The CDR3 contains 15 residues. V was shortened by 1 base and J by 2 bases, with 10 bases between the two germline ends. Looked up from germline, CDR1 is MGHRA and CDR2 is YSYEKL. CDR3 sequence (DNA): TGCGCCAGCAGCCAAGCTCCCTCCCTCACAGATACGCAGTATTTT. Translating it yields CASSQAPSLTDTQYF.

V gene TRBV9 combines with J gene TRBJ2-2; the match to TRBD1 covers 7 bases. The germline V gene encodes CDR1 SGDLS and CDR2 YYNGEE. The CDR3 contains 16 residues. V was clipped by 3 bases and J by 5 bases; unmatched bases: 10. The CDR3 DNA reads TGTGCCAGCAGCGGGTACGGGACAGTAGGAACCGGGGAGCTGTTTTTT. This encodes CASSGYGTVGTGELFF.

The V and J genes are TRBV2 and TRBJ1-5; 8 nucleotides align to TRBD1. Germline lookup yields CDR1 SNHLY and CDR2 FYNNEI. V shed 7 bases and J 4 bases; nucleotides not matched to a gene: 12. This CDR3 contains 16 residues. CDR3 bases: TGTGCCAGCACGGGCACCGGGGGACAGGCGAATCAGCCCCAGCATTTT. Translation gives CASTGTGGQANQPQHF.

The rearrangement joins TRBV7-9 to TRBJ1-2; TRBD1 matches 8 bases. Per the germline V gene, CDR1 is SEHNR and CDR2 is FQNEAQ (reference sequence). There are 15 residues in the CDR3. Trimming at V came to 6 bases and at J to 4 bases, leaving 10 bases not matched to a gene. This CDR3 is CASSAPGQAFYGYTF. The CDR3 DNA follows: TGTGCCAGCAGTGCTCCGGGACAGGCCTTCTATGGCTACACCTTC.

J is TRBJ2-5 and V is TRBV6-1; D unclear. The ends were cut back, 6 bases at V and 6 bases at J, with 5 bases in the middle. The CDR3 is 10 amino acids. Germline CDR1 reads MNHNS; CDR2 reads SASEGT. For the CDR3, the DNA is TGTGCCAGCAGAGAGAAGACCCAGTACTTC. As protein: CASREKTQYF.

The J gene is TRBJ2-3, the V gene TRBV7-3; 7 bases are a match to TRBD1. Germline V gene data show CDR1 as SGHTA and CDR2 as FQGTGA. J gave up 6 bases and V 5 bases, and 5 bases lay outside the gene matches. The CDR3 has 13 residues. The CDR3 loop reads CASSMTGSDTQYF. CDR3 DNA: TGTGCCAGCAGCATGACAGGGTCCGATACGCAGTATTTT.

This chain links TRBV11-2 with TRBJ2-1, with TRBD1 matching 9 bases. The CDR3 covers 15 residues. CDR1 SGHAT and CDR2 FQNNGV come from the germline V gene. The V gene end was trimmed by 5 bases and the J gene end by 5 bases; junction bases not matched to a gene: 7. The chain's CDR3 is CASSRPGQGNNEQFF. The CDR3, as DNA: TGTGCCAGCAGCCGTCCGGGACAGGGTAACAATGAGCAGTTCTTC. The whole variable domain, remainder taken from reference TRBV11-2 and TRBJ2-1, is EAGVAQSPRYKIIEKRQSVAFWCNPISGHATLYWYQQILGQGPKLLIQFQNNGVVDDSQLPKDRFSAERLKGVDSTLKIQPAKLEDSAVYLCASSRPGQGNNEQFFGPGTRLTVL.

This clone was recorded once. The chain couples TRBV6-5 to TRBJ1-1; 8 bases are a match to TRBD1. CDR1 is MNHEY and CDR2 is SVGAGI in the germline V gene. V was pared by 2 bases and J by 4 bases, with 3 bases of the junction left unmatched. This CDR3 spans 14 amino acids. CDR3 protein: CASSYPGGVTEAFF. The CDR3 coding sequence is TGTGCCAGCAGTTACCCAGGGGGCGTCACTGAAGCTTTCTTT.

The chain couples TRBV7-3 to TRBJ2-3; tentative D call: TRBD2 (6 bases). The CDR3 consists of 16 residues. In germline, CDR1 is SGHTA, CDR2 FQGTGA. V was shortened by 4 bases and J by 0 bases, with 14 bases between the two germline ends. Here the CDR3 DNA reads TGTGCCAGCAGCTCGGGACTTCAACCGAGCACAGATACGCAGTATTTT. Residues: CASSSGLQPSTDTQYF.

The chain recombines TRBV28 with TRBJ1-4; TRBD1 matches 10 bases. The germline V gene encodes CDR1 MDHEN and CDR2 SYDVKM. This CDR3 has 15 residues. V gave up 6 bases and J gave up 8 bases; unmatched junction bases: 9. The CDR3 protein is CASRPPGTGVEKLFF. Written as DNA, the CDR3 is TGTGCCAGCAGGCCCCCCGGGACAGGGGTCGAAAAACTGTTTTTT.

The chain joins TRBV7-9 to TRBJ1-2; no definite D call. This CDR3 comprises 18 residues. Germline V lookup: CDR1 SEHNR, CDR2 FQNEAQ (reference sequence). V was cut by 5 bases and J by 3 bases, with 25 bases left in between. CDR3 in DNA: TGTGCCAGCAGCCCAATCATACCGGGAAACCTTACAGACTATGGCTACACCTTC. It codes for CASSPIIPGNLTDYGYTF.

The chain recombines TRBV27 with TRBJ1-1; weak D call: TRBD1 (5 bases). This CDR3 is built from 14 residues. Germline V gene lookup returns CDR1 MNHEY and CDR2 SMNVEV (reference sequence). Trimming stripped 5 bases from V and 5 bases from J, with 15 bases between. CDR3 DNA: TGTGCCAGCAGTCCAGGGACTGTGGTGACTGAAGCTTTCTTT. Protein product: CASSPGTVVTEAFF.

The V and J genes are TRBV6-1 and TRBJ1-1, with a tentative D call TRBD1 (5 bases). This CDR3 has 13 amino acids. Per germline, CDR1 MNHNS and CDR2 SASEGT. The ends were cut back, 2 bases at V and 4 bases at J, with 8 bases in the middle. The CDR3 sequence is CASSELRGTEAFF. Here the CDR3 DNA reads TGTGCCAGCAGTGAACTAAGGGGCACTGAAGCTTTCTTT.

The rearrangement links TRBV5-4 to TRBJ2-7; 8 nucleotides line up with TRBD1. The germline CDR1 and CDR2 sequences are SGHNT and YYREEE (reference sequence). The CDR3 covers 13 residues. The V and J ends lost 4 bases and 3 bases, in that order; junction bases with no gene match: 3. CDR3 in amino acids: CASSGQGIYEQYF. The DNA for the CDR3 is TGTGCCAGCAGCGGACAGGGAATCTACGAGCAGTACTTC. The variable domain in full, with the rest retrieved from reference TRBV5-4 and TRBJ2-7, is ETGVTQSPTHLIKTRGQQVTLRCSSQSGHNTVSWYQQALGQGPQFIFQYYREEENGRGNFPPRFSGLQFPNYSSELNVNALELDDSALYLCASSGQGIYEQYFGPGTRLTVT.

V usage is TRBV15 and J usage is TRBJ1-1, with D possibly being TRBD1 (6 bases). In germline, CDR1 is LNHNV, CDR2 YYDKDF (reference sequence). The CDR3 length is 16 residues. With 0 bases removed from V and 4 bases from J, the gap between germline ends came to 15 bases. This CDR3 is CATSRDSPTGSTEAFF. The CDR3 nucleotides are TGTGCCACCAGCAGAGATTCGCCTACAGGGTCCACTGAAGCTTTCTTT.

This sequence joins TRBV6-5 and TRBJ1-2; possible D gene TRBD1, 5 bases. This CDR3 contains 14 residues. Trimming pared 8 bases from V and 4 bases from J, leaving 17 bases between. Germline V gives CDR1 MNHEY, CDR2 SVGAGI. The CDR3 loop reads CASSPFAGLYGYTF. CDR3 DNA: TGTGCCAGCTCCCCTTTTGCGGGGCTCTATGGCTACACCTTC.

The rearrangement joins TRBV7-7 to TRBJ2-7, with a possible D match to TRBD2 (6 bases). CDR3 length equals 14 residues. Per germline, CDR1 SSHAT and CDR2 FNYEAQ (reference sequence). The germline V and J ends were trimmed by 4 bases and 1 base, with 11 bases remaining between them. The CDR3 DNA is TGTGCCAGCAGCTCGGGGGAGGATTCCTACGAGCAGTACTTC. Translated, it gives CASSSGEDSYEQYF.

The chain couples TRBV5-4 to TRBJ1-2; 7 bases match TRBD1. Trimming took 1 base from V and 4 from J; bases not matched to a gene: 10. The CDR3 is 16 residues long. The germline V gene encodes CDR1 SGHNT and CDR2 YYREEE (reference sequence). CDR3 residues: CASSLMGQGVSYGYTF. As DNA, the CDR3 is TGTGCCAGCAGCTTGATGGGGCAGGGGGTGAGCTATGGCTACACCTTC.

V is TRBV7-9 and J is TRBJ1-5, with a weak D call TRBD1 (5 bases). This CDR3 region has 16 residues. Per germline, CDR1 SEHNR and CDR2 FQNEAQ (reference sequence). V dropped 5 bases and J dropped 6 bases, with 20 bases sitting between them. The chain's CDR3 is CASSHTGGGLVQPQHF. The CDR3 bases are TGTGCCAGCAGCCATACAGGCGGGGGGTTGGTTCAGCCCCAGCATTTT.

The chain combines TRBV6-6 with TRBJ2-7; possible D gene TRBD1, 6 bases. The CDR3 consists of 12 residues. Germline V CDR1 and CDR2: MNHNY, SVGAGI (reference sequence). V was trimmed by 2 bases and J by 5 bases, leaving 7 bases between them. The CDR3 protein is CASSYPGDEQYF. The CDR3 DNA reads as TGTGCCAGCAGTTACCCAGGGGACGAGCAGTACTTC.

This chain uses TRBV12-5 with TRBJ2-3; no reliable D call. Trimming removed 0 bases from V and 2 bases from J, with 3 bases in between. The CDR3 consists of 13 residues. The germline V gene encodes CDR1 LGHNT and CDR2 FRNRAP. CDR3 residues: CASGLVHTDTQYF. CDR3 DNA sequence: TGTGCTAGTGGTTTGGTACACACAGATACGCAGTATTTT.

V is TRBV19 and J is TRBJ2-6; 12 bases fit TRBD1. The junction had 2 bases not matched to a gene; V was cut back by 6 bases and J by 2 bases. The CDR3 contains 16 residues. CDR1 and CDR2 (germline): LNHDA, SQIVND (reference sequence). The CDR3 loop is CASRGTGGAGANVLTF. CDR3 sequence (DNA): TGTGCCAGTAGGGGGACAGGGGGCGCTGGGGCCAACGTCCTGACTTTC.

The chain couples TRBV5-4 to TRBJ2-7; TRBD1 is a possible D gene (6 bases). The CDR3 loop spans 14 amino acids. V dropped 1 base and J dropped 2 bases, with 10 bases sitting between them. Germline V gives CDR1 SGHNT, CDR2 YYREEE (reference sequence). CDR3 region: CASSLTQGTYEQYF. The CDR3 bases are TGTGCCAGCAGCTTGACACAGGGTACCTACGAGCAGTACTTC.

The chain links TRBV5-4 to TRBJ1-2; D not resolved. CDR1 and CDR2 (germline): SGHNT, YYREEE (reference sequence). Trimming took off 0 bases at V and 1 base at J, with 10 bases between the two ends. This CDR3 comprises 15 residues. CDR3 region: CASSLGSGLNYGYTF. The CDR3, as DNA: TGTGCCAGCAGCTTGGGGTCAGGTCTTAACTATGGCTACACCTTC.

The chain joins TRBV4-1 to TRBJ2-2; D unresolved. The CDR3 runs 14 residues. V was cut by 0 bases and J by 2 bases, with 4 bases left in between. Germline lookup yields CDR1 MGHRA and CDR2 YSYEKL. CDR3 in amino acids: CASSQDRNTGELFF. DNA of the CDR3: TGCGCCAGCAGCCAAGACAGAAACACCGGGGAGCTGTTTTTT.

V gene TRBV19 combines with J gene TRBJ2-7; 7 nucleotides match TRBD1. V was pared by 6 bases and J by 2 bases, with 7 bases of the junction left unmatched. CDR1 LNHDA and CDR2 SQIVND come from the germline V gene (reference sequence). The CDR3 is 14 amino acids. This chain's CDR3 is CASSLTGNPYEQYF. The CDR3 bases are TGTGCCAGTAGCCTGACAGGGAACCCCTACGAGCAGTACTTC.

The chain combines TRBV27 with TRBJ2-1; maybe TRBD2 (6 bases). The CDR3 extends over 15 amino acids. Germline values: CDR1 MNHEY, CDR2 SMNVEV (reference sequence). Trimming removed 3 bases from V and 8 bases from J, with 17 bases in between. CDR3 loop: CASSFSGLLLHEQFF. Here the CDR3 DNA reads TGTGCCAGCAGTTTCTCTGGACTACTCCTCCATGAGCAGTTCTTC.